The 19 T cell receptor beta chains presented below share a single source sample, sequenced in a study of cytomegalovirus exposure and HLA in healthy donors. A multiplex PCR was run with 60 Vbeta primers and 13 Jbeta primers. Profiled with immunoSEQ multiplex PCR; TCRdb holds only in-frame clones, not every one. The sample lists under 200,000 clones, about 77% occurring once. Sequencing was done on a sample of PBMCs. These receptors were obtained from a woman aged 40 to 50 in good health and CMV-seropositive.

The sample holds one count of this clone. V is TRBV5-6 and J is TRBJ2-5, with D uncertain. The tail of the sequence fits TRBJ2-7 better, so the J call may be wrong. The CDR3 loop spans 13 amino acids. Per the germline V gene, CDR1 is SGHDT and CDR2 is YYEEEE. The CDR3 protein is CASSLGHPYEQYF. The DNA for the CDR3 is TGTGCCAGCAGCTTGGGACACCCCTACGAGCAGTACTTC.

The gene calls are TRBV5-1 and TRBJ2-2, with TRBD2 matching 13 bases. CDR3 size: 17 residues. Losses at the gene ends were 1 base for V and 2 bases for J; bases not matched to a gene: 2. Germline CDR1 reads SGHRS; CDR2 reads YFSETQ. The DNA for the CDR3 is TGCGCCAGCAGCTTGACGGGACTAGCGGGAAACACCGGGGAGCTGTTTTTT. Its protein is CASSLTGLAGNTGELFF.

The chain is built from TRBV11-2 and TRBJ2-7; D may be TRBD1 (7 bases). Trimming removed 5 bases at V and 4 bases at J, with 15 bases between. The CDR3 consists of 14 residues. The germline V gene has CDR1 SGHAT and CDR2 FQNNGV. The CDR3 DNA reads as TGTGCCAGCAGCCCCAGGAGGGGGCGGTACGAGCAGTACTTC. Protein sequence: CASSPRRGRYEQYF.

The V and J genes are TRBV2 and TRBJ2-7; D is possibly TRBD2 (7 bases). Germline V gene data show CDR1 as SNHLY and CDR2 as FYNNEI. The V and J ends lost 6 bases and 5 bases respectively, with 17 bases between them. The CDR3 has 14 amino acids. Here the CDR3 DNA reads TGTGCCAGCAGGGGCTTGAGGGGGGGAAACGAGCAGTACTTC. Translated, it gives CASRGLRGGNEQYF.

This clone appeared a few times. The chain combines TRBV5-6 with TRBJ2-5; 8 bases agree with TRBD1. From germline, CDR1 is SGHDT and CDR2 YYEEEE. Trimming removed 4 bases from V and 5 bases from J; junction bases left unmatched: 7. The CDR3 has 14 amino acids. The CDR3 is CASSRRDRLETQYF. CDR3 DNA: TGTGCCAGCAGCAGACGGGACAGGCTGGAGACCCAGTACTTC.

This sequence joins TRBV28 and TRBJ2-7; D ambiguous. Trimming stripped 8 bases from V and 0 bases from J, with 11 bases between. The CDR3 contains 13 residues. Looked up from germline, CDR1 is MDHEN and CDR2 is SYDVKM. The CDR3 spells CASSNANSYEQYF. The CDR3 DNA reads TGTGCCAGCTCTAACGCGAACTCCTACGAGCAGTACTTC.

This chain connects TRBV6-5 to TRBJ1-5; D gene ambiguous. V lost 7 bases to trimming and J lost 2 bases, with 12 bases between them. The CDR3 is 14 amino acids. Germline V gene sequence: CDR1 MNHEY, CDR2 SVGAGI. The CDR3 nucleotides read TGTGCCAGCATACAAAAACGGGGCAATCAGCCCCAGCATTTT. Its protein is CASIQKRGNQPQHF.

The rearrangement joins TRBV10-3 to TRBJ1-4; 8 bases line up with TRBD1. Unmatched junction bases numbered 7, after V lost 2 bases and J lost 8 bases. The germline V gene encodes CDR1 ENHRY and CDR2 SYGVKD. This CDR3 has 15 amino acids. CDR3 DNA: TGTGCCATCAGTGAGAATCGACAGGGGCGAGAAAAACTGTTTTTT. It is translated as CAISENRQGREKLFF.

This clone has a single count. V gene TRBV6-1 combines with J gene TRBJ2-1; TRBD1 aligns across 7 bases. V trimming: 6 bases; J trimming: 2 bases; junction bases outside the gene matches: 4. CDR3 length: 14 residues. The V gene's germline CDR1 is MNHNS and CDR2 SASEGT. The CDR3 loop is CASSGQDPYNEQFF. CDR3 coding DNA: TGTGCCAGCAGCGGACAGGACCCCTACAATGAGCAGTTCTTC.

This chain joins TRBV9 and TRBJ1-6; D might be TRBD1 (5 bases). This CDR3 has 14 amino acids. The V and J ends lost 0 bases and 7 bases respectively, with 8 bases between them. CDR1 and CDR2 (germline): SGDLS, YYNGEE. CDR3 coding DNA: TGTGCCAGCAGCGTAGGGCAGGGAAATTCACCCCTCCACTTT. The encoded protein is CASSVGQGNSPLHF. The full variable domain, its missing parts supplied by reference TRBV9 and TRBJ1-6, is DSGVTQTPKHLITATGQRVTLRCSPRSGDLSVYWYQQSLDQGLQFLIQYYNGEERAKGNILERFSAQQFPDLHSELNLSSLELGDSALYFCASSVGQGNSPLHFGNGTRLTVT.

This chain connects TRBV19 to TRBJ1-4; D not resolved. Germline V gene data show CDR1 as LNHDA and CDR2 as SQIVND (reference sequence). This CDR3 has 16 residues. V was cut by 3 bases and J by 9 bases, with 20 bases left in between. The CDR3 DNA sequence: TGTGCCAGTAGTATCGAGGGCTCAGACCTAGGTCAAAAACTGTTTTTT. Amino acids: CASSIEGSDLGQKLFF.

The rearrangement uses TRBV2 and TRBJ2-7; D gene ambiguous. The germline V gene has CDR1 SNHLY and CDR2 FYNNEI. The V end lost 0 bases, the J end lost 2 bases, and 17 bases lay between the germline ends. The CDR3 is made up of 17 amino acids. CDR3 residues: CASSEAVQLTATYEQYF. CDR3 nucleotide sequence: TGTGCCAGCAGTGAAGCTGTTCAACTCACTGCCACCTACGAGCAGTACTTC. Together with reference TRBV2 and TRBJ2-7, the CDR3 gives the full variable domain: EPEVTQTPSHQVTQMGQEVILRCVPISNHLYFYWYRQILGQKVEFLVSFYNNEISEKSEIFDDQFSVERPDGSNFTLKIRSTKLEDSAMYFCASSEAVQLTATYEQYFGPGTRLTVT.

This clone has a single count. The rearrangement uses TRBV30 and TRBJ1-2; D is possibly TRBD1 (5 bases). The CDR3 has 14 residues. With 5 bases removed from V and 6 bases from J, the gap between germline ends came to 19 bases. Germline V lookup: CDR1 GTSNPN, CDR2 SVGIG (reference sequence). CDR3 in amino acids: CAWVLGGRVNGYTF. The CDR3 nucleotides read TGTGCCTGGGTCCTGGGGGGAAGGGTGAATGGCTACACCTTC.

The chain carries TRBV5-1 and TRBJ2-7, with D maybe TRBD1 (5 bases). V was pared by 0 bases and J by 0 bases, with 10 bases between. Germline V CDR1 and CDR2: SGHRS, YFSETQ. The CDR3 sequence is 15 residues long. The DNA of the CDR3 is TGCGCCAGCAGCTTGGGGGTGGGGCGCTCCTACGAGCAGTACTTC. Amino acids: CASSLGVGRSYEQYF.

The chain is built from TRBV6-5 and TRBJ1-2; D possibly corresponds to TRBD1 (5 bases). CDR3 length equals 15 residues. Between the trimmed V and J ends, which lost 6 bases and 7 bases, there was a span of 21 bases. Germline-derived CDR1 and CDR2 are MNHEY and SVGAGI. CDR3 sequence: CASSDGSGGRGGYTF. CDR3 coding DNA: TGTGCCAGCAGCGACGGCTCGGGGGGTCGGGGTGGCTACACCTTC.

This rearrangement joins TRBV6-5 to TRBJ2-3, with TRBD2 matching over 7 bases. CDR3 length equals 15 residues. The germline gives CDR1 MNHEY, CDR2 SVGAGI. With 0 bases clipped from V and 6 bases from J, the junction kept 6 bases outside the gene matches. Here the CDR3 DNA reads TGTGCCAGCAGTTACTCGGGACTACCCCTTGATACGCAGTATTTT. This sequence encodes CASSYSGLPLDTQYF.

The chain is built from TRBV28 and TRBJ2-7; TRBD2 aligns across 16 bases. In germline, CDR1 is MDHEN, CDR2 SYDVKM. The CDR3 sequence is 17 residues long. Trimming removed 4 bases from V and 4 bases from J; junction bases left unmatched: 7. The CDR3 DNA sequence: TGTGCCAGCAGTTCGACGGGACTAGCGGGAGGGGCGTACGAGCAGTACTTC. It translates to CASSSTGLAGGAYEQYF. The entire variable domain, with the rest obtained from reference TRBV28 and TRBJ2-7, is as follows: DVKVTQSSRYLVKRTGEKVFLECVQDMDHENMFWYRQDPGLGLRLIYFSYDVKMKEKGDIPEGYSVSREKKERFSLILESASTNQTSMYLCASSSTGLAGGAYEQYFGPGTRLTVT.

This chain links TRBV19 with TRBJ1-1, with 7 bases that match TRBD1. J lost 7 bases, V lost 8 bases, and 4 bases had no gene match. CDR3 length: 11 residues. Germline CDR1 is LNHDA and CDR2 is SQIVND (reference sequence). The CDR3, as DNA: TGTGCCAGTTGGGACAGAAGTGAAGCTTTCTTT. Residues: CASWDRSEAFF.

The V and J genes are TRBV6-1 and TRBJ1-1, with 9 bases aligning to TRBD1. The CDR3 spans 11 residues. Germline V gene sequence: CDR1 MNHNS, CDR2 SASEGT. V lost 11 bases and J lost 8; bases outside the gene matches: 6. The CDR3 spells CAGRGQGEAFF. CDR3 nucleotide sequence: TGTGCCGGGCGGGGACAGGGCGAAGCTTTCTTT.